This T cell receptor (beta chain) stems from a study of OX40 agonist ivuxolimab in advanced cancers. V gave up 3 bases and J gave up 3 bases; unmatched junction bases: 6. CDR1 and CDR2 (germline): KGHSH, LQKENI. The CDR3 contains 15 residues. Profiling relied on immunoSEQ multiplex PCR, and the TCRdb table lists in-frame clones only, not all of them. The repertoire has around 41,000 clones, more than 75% of them found once; the top ten carry under 15%. This chain joins TRBV18 and TRBJ2-7, with 9 nucleotides matching TRBD1. The source material was CD4+ or CD8+ T cells sorted from blood, sampled in a trial of the OX40 agonist ivuxolimab. This TCR was sampled from an adult with an advanced solid tumor such as melanoma, head and neck, liver or kidney cancer. CDR3 sequence (DNA): TGTGCCAGCTCACCTTCGGACAGGGGAAGCTACGAGCAGTACTTC. Its protein product is CASSPSDRGSYEQYF.